Listed below are T cell receptor beta chains from one sample, sequenced in a study of identical twins. TCRdb re-called the 5' RACE reads with MiXCR, one entry per CDR3 protein. This sample has around 490,000 distinct CDR3 sequences, with roughly 15% found just once. This same sample was also taken into another study, of yellow fever vaccine responses in identical twins.

Material for sequencing was CD4+ T cells sorted from blood. These receptor sequences come from a woman under 30 in good health. Each CDR3 is given with its conserved first and last residue. D genes are given only for firm matches. The size of a clone is reported for some rows only, either as once, few or many, or as a class for expanded clones.

d_call j_call clone_size v_call cdr3_nt cdr3_aa
- TRBJ2-2 - TRBV5-1 TGCGCCAGCAGCTTGGAAGCCTTGAACACCGGGGAGCTGTTTTTT CASSLEALNTGELFF
- TRBJ1-1 once TRBV6-5 TGTGCCAGCGGCGAGGTGGGAAACACTGAAGCTTTCTTT CASGEVGNTEAFF
- TRBJ1-1 - TRBV5-4 TGTGCCAGCAGCTTTACCCTAGAGGGTGAAGCTTTCTTT CASSFTLEGEAFF
TRBD2 TRBJ2-1 few TRBV5-4 TGTGCAACCGGGGGGTTGTATGAGCAGTTCTTC CATGGLYEQFF
- TRBJ1-2 - TRBV5-1 TGCGCCAGCAGCTTGGAACAGTCAAACACTGGCTACACCTTC CASSLEQSNTGYTF
TRBD2 TRBJ2-7 - TRBV4-1 TGCGCCAGCAGCCAAGGAGCTAGCGGCCTCTTGAGGGAGCAGTACTTC CASSQGASGLLREQYF
TRBD2 TRBJ2-3 few TRBV10-3 TGTGCCATCAGTGTCCTAACGGGAGGTACCACAGATACGCAGTATTTT CAISVLTGGTTDTQYF
- TRBJ2-5 - TRBV3-1 TGTGCCAGCAGTAACAGGGTTATGGAAGAGACCCAGTACTTC CASSNRVMEETQYF
TRBD2 TRBJ2-6 - TRBV12-3/TRBV12-4 TGTGCCAGCTGTCCCCAAGCGGGGGCGAGATCTGGGGCCAACGTCCTGACTTTC CASCPQAGARSGANVLTF
- TRBJ1-4 many TRBV12-3/TRBV12-4 TGTGCCAGCAGTTTTGTGTCAACTAATGAAAAACTGTTTTTT CASSFVSTNEKLFF
- TRBJ2-5 few TRBV12-3/TRBV12-4 TGTGCCAGCAGTAACTGGGGGGCTCTGGAGACCCAGTACTTC CASSNWGALETQYF
TRBD1 TRBJ1-1 - TRBV10-3 TGTGCCATCAGTGGGGGGACAGTAGGCACTGAAGCTTTCTTT CAISGGTVGTEAFF
TRBD1 TRBJ2-1 few TRBV12-3/TRBV12-4 TGTGCCAGCAGTTTGCTGACAGGGGGCGCCAACAATGAGCAGTTCTTC CASSLLTGGANNEQFF
TRBD2 TRBJ2-5 - TRBV6-1 TGTGCCAGCAGTGCCAGAAACGCGGGAGTTGGAGAGACCCAGTACTTC CASSARNAGVGETQYF